A selection of T cell receptor beta chains follows, all from one sample in a study of a mutant IDH1 vaccine in newly diagnosed glioma. Only in-frame clones appear in the TCRdb table, and some are missing; sequencing was by immunoSEQ multiplex PCR. The table has fewer than 45,000 clones, about 73% seen once. Sequenced material: PBMCs, taken from a glioma patient treated with radiotherapy, temozolomide or both. The receptors were gathered from a middle-aged man with glioma. Some clones in this sample may be carry-over from other donors' samples. CDR3s include the opening cysteine and the closing phenylalanine or tryptophan. Fields, in order: clone size, J gene, D gene, V gene, CDR3 protein, CDR3 DNA. A D gene is named only where the DNA matches it firmly. Size values are once, few and many counts, or a class for expanded clones, and some rows have none.

NA,TRBJ1-1,NA,TRBV18,CASSQGMNTEAFF,TGTGCCAGCTCACAGGGGATGAACACTGAAGCTTTCTTT
NA,TRBJ2-7,TRBD2,TRBV10-3,CAIGERGDSYEQYF,TGTGCCATCGGTGAGCGGGGGGATTCCTACGAGCAGTACTTC
once,TRBJ1-1,NA,TRBV4-3,CASSQEIGNDEAFF,TGCGCCAGCAGCCAAGAGATAGGAAACGACGAGGCTTTCTTT
NA,TRBJ2-2,TRBD2,TRBV5-1,CASRGLAGGRTGELFF,TGCGCCAGTAGGGGACTAGCGGGGGGACGGACCGGGGAGCTGTTTTTT
NA,TRBJ1-5,NA,TRBV6-5,CASSYSRVSNQPQHF,TGTGCCAGCAGTTACTCCAGGGTGAGCAATCAGCCCCAGCATTTT
NA,TRBJ1-1,TRBD1,TRBV10-2,CASGQEAFF,TGCGCCTCGGGACAGGAAGCTTTCTTT
NA,TRBJ1-2,NA,TRBV10-3,CAISEAFVGQDYGYTF,TGTGCCATCAGTGAGGCATTCGTGGGGCAGGACTATGGCTACACCTTC
NA,TRBJ2-5,TRBD1,TRBV5-1,CASSSTGLRETQYF,TGCGCCAGCAGCTCGACAGGGTTGAGGGAGACCCAGTACTTC
NA,TRBJ2-5,NA,TRBV9,CASSVVAGPGSETQYF,TGTGCCAGCAGCGTAGTTGCAGGACCTGGATCAGAGACCCAGTACTTC
NA,TRBJ2-7,TRBD2,TRBV4-3,CASSQEFVERGYEQYF,TGCGCCAGCAGCCAAGAATTCGTGGAGCGGGGCTACGAGCAGTACTTC
NA,TRBJ2-5,TRBD2,TRBV4-1,CASSQSFSAGGRETQYF,TGCGCCAGCAGCCAATCATTCTCAGCGGGGGGAAGGGAGACCCAGTACTTC
NA,TRBJ2-6,NA,TRBV2,CASSDAGLFLRANVLTF,TGTGCCAGCAGTGACGCGGGGCTGTTTCTACGGGCCAACGTCCTGACTTTC
NA,TRBJ2-3,NA,TRBV5-4,CASSLEQPDTQYF,TGTGCCAGCAGCTTGGAACAGCCAGATACGCAGTATTTT
NA,TRBJ1-5,NA,TRBV4-1,CASSQFTGNQPQHF,TGCGCCAGCAGCCAGTTTACAGGCAATCAGCCCCAGCATTTT
NA,TRBJ2-3,NA,TRBV5-1,CASSLDGPPDTQYF,TGCGCCAGCAGCTTGGACGGGCCACCAGATACGCAGTATTTT
few,TRBJ1-4,NA,TRBV18,CASSPPIGGAKIF,TGTGCCAGCTCACCCCCTATTGGGGGGGCGAAAATTTTT
few,TRBJ2-2,NA,TRBV9,CASTGGSANTGELFF,TGTGCCAGCACTGGGGGATCGGCGAACACCGGGGAGCTGTTTTTT
NA,TRBJ2-7,NA,TRBV5-1,CASSFDGRDGQYF,TGCGCCAGCAGCTTCGATGGCAGAGACGGGCAGTACTTC
NA,TRBJ2-3,TRBD1,TRBV2,CASTTGTGTLTDTQYF,TGTGCCAGCACCACGGGGACAGGGACCCTCACAGATACGCAGTATTTT
few,TRBJ1-5,NA,TRBV2,CASTGVESNQPQHF,TGTGCCAGCACCGGGGTGGAGTCCAATCAGCCCCAGCATTTT
NA,TRBJ1-5,NA,TRBV2,CASSAGQPQHF,TGTGCCAGCAGTGCTGGTCAGCCCCAGCATTTT
once,TRBJ2-6,NA,TRBV11-2,CASSFQSGGSSGANVLTF,TGTGCCAGCAGCTTTCAATCCGGGGGATCCTCTGGGGCCAACGTCCTGACTTTC
NA,TRBJ1-2,TRBD1,TRBV10-2,CASGGTGNYGYTF,TGCGCCAGCGGAGGGACAGGGAACTATGGCTACACCTTC
NA,TRBJ1-5,NA,TRBV7-8,CASSSLRFNSNQPQHF,TGTGCCAGCAGCTCTCTAAGGTTTAATAGCAATCAGCCCCAGCATTTT
NA,TRBJ1-2,NA,TRBV5-1,CASSLASEGHGYTF,TGCGCCAGCAGCTTGGCCTCAGAGGGCCATGGCTACACCTTC
NA,TRBJ1-5,NA,TRBV5-1,CASSLEGRGNQPQHF,TGCGCCAGCAGCTTGGAGGGCAGGGGCAATCAGCCCCAGCATTTT
NA,TRBJ2-3,TRBD2,TRBV5-4,CASSPGLAGVGVYTQYF,TGTGCCAGCAGCCCGGGACTAGCGGGGGTCGGAGTATATACGCAGTATTTT
few,TRBJ2-7,NA,TRBV11-2,CASSLVTRGGYEQYF,TGTGCCAGCAGCCTCGTCACCAGGGGGGGCTACGAGCAGTACTTC
NA,TRBJ2-7,NA,TRBV6-5,CASSLSRASGDYEQYF,TGTGCCAGCAGTTTATCTCGGGCCTCCGGGGACTACGAGCAGTACTTC